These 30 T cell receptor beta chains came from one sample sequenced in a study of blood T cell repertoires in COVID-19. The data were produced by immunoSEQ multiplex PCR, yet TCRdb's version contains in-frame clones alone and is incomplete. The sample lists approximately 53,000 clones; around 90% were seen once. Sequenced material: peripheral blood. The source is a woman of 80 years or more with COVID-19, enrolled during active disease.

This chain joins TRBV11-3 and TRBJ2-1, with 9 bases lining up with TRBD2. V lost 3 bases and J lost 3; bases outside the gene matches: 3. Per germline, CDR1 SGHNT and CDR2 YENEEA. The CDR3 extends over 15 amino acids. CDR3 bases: TGTGCCAGCAGCTTTAGCGGGGGTAACTACAATGAGCAGTTCTTC. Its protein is CASSFSGGNYNEQFF.

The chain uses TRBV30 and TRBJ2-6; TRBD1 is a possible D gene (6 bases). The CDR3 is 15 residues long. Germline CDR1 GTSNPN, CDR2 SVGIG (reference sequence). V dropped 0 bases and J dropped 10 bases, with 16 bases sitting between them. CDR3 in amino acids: CAWSVRTARINVLTF. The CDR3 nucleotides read TGTGCCTGGAGTGTTAGGACAGCGCGGATTAACGTCCTGACTTTC.

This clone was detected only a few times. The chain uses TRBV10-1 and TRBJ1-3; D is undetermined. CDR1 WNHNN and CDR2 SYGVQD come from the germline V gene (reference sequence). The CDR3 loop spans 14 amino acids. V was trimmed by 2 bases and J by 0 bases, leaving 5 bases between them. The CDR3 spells CASSEASSGNTIYF. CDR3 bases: TGCGCCAGCAGTGAGGCCAGCTCTGGAAACACCATATATTTT.

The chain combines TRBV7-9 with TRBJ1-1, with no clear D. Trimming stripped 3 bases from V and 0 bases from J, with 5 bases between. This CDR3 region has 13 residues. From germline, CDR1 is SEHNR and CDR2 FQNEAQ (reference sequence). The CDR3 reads CASSLLMNTEAFF. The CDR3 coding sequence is TGTGCCAGCAGCTTGCTAATGAACACTGAAGCTTTCTTT.

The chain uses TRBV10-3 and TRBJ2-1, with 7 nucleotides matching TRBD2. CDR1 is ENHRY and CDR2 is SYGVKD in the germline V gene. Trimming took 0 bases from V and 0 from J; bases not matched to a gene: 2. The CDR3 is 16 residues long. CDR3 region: CAISESGGHSYNEQFF. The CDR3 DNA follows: TGTGCCATCAGTGAGTCGGGAGGGCACTCCTACAATGAGCAGTTCTTC.

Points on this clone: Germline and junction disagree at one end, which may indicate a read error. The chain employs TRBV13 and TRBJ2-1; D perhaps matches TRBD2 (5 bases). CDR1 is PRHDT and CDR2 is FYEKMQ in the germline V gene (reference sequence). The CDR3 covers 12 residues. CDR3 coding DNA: TGTGCCAGCAGCCCACTAGGAAATGGGCAGTTCTTC. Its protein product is CASSPLGNGQFF.

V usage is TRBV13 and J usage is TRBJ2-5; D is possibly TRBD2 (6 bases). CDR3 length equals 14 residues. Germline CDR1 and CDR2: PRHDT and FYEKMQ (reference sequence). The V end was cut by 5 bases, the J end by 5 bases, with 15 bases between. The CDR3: CASSRLAGKETQYF. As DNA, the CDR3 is TGTGCCAGCAGCCGGTTGGCGGGGAAGGAGACCCAGTACTTC.

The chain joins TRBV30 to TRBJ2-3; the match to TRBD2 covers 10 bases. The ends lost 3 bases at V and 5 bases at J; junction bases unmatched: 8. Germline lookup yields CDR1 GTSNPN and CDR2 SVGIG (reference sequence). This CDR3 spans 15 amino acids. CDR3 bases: TGTGCCTGGAGGGGAGCGGGGGGGCCCCAAGATACGCAGTATTTT. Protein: CAWRGAGGPQDTQYF.

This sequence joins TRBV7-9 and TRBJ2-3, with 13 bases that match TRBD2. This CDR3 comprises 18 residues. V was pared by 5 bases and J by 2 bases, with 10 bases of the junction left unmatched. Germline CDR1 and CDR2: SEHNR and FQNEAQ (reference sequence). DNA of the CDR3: TGTGCCAGCAGCCCGGGGACTAGCGGGGACCTTACCACAGATACGCAGTATTTT. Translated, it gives CASSPGTSGDLTTDTQYF.

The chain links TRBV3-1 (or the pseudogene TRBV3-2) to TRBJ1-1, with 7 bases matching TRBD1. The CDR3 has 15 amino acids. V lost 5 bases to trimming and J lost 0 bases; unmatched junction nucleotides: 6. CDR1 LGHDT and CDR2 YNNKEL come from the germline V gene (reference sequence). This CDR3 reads CASSFTGTVNTEAFF. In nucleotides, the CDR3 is TGTGCCAGCAGCTTCACCGGGACAGTGAACACTGAAGCTTTCTTT.

CDR3 sequence reads: CASSLGLAGDEQFF. As DNA, the CDR3 is TGTGCCAGCAGCTTGGGACTAGCGGGGGATGAGCAGTTCTTC. This chain links TRBV13 with TRBJ2-1; 14 bases are a match to TRBD2. V lost 3 bases, J lost 8 bases, and 0 bases stayed unmatched. The germline CDR1 and CDR2 sequences are PRHDT and FYEKMQ (reference sequence). The CDR3 is 14 amino acids.

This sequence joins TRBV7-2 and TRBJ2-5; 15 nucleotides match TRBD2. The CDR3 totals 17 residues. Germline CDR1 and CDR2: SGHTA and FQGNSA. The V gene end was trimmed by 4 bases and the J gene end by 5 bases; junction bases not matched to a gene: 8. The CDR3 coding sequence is TGTGCCAGCAGCTCCCTCGGACTAGCGGGGGGGCCTGAGACCCAGTACTTC. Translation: CASSSLGLAGGPETQYF.

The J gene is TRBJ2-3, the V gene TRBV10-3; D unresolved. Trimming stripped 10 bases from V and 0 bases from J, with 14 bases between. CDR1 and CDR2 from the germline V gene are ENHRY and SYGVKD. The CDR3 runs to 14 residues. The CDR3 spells CATLSPPSTDTQYF. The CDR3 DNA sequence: TGTGCCACCCTATCCCCCCCTAGCACAGATACGCAGTATTTT.

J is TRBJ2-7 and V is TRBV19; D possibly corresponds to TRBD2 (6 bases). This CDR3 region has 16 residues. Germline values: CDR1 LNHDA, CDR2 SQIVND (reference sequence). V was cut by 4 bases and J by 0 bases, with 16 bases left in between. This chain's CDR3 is CASSKGLPGASYEQYF. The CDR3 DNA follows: TGTGCCAGTAGTAAGGGACTCCCTGGGGCCTCCTACGAGCAGTACTTC.

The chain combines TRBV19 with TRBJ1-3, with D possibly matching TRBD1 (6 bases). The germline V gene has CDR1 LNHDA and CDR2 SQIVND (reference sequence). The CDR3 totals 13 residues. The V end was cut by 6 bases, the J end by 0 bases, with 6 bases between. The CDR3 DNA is TGTGCCAGTAGCAGGGGCTCTGGAAACACCATATATTTT. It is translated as CASSRGSGNTIYF.

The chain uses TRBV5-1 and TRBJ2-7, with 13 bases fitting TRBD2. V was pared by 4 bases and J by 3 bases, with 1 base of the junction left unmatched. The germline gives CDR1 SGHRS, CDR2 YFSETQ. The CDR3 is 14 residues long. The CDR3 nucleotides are TGCGCCAGCAGCCGACTAGCGGGGGGCTACGAGCAGTACTTC. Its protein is CASSRLAGGYEQYF.

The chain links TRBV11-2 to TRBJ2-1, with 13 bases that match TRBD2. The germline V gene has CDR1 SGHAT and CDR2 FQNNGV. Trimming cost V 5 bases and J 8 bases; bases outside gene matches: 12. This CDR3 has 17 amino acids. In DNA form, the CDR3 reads TGTGCCAGCAGCAAACAACTAGCGGGGGGGCCGGGCGATGAGCAGTTCTTC. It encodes CASSKQLAGGPGDEQFF.

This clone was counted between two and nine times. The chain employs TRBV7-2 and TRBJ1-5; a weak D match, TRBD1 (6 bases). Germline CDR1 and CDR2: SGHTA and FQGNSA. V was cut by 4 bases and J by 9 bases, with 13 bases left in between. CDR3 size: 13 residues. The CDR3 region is CASSSGQTGPQHF. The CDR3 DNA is TGTGCCAGCAGCTCAGGACAGACCGGGCCCCAGCATTTT.

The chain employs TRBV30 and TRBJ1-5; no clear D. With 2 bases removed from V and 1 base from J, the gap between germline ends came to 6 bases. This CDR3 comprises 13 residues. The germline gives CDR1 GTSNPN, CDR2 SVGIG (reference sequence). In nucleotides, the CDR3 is TGTGCCTGGAGTCCAACAAGCAATCAGCCCCAGCATTTT. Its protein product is CAWSPTSNQPQHF.

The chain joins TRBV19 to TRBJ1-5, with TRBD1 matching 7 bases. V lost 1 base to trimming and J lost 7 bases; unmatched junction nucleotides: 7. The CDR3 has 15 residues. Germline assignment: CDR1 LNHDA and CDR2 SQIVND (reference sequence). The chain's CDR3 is CASSIAEQGNQPQHF. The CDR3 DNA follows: TGTGCCAGTAGTATAGCCGAACAGGGGAACCAGCCCCAGCATTTT.

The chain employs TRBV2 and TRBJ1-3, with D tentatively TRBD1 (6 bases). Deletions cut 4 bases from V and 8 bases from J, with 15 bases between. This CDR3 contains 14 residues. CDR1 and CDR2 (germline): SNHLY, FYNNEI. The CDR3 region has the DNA TGTGCCAGCAGTGTAGACAGGTCGGGACACACCATATATTTT. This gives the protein CASSVDRSGHTIYF. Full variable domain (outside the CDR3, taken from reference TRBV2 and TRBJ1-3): EPEVTQTPSHQVTQMGQEVILRCVPISNHLYFYWYRQILGQKVEFLVSFYNNEISEKSEIFDDQFSVERPDGSNFTLKIRSTKLEDSAMYFCASSVDRSGHTIYFGEGSWLTVV.

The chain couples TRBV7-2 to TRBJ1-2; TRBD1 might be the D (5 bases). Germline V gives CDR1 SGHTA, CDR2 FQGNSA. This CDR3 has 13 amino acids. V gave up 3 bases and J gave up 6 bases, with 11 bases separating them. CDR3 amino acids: CASSLSGWDGYTF. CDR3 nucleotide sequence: TGTGCCAGCAGCTTGTCAGGGTGGGATGGCTACACCTTC.

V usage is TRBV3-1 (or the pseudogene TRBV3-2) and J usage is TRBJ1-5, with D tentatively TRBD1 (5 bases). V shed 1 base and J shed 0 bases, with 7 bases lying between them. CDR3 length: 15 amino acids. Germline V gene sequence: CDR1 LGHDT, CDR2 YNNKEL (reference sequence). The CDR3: CASSQGGGSNQPQHF. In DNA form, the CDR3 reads TGTGCCAGCAGCCAAGGCGGGGGTAGCAATCAGCCCCAGCATTTT.

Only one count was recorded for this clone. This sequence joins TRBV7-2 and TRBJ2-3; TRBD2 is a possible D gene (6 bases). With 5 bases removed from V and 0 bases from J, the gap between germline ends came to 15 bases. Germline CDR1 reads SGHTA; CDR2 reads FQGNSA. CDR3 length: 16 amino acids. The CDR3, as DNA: TGTGCCAGCAGCAGAAACGGGGGATTTAGCACAGATACGCAGTATTTT. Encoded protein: CASSRNGGFSTDTQYF. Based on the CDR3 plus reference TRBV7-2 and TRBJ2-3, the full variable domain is GAGVSQSPSNKVTEKGKDVELRCDPISGHTALYWYRQSLGQGLEFLIYFQGNSAPDKSGLPSDRFSAERTGGSVSTLTIQRTQQEDSAVYLCASSRNGGFSTDTQYFGPGTRLTVL.

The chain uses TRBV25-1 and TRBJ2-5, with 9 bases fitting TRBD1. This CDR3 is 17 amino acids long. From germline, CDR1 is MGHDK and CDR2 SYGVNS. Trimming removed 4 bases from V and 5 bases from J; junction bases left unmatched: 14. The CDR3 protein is CASSVSRGTGYQETQYF. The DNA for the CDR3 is TGTGCCAGCAGTGTCTCCCGGGGGACAGGGTATCAGGAGACCCAGTACTTC.

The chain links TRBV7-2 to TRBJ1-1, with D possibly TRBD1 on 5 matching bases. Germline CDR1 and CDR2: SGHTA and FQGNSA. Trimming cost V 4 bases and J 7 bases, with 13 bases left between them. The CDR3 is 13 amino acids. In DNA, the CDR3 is TGTGCCAGCAGCTCTCAAGGGGTTGGTGAAGCTTTCTTT. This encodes CASSSQGVGEAFF.

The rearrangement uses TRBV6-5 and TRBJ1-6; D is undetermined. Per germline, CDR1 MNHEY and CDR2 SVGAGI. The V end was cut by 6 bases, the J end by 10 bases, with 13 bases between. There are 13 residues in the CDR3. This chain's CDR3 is CASSPEVRSPLHF. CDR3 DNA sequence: TGTGCCAGCAGCCCAGAGGTGAGGTCACCCCTCCACTTT.

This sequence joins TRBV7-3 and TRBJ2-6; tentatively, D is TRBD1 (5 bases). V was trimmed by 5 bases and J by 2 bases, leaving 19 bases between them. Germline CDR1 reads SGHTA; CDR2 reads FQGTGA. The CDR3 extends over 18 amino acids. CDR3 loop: CASSARAQGTPGANVLTF. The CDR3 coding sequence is TGTGCCAGCAGCGCCCGGGCCCAGGGTACCCCTGGGGCCAACGTCCTGACTTTC.

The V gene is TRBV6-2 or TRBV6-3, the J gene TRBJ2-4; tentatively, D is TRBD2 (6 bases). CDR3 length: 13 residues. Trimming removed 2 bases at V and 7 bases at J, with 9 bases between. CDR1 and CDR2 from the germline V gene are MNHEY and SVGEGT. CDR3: CASSYAGGNIQYF. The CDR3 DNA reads TGTGCCAGCAGTTACGCAGGAGGGAACATTCAGTACTTC.

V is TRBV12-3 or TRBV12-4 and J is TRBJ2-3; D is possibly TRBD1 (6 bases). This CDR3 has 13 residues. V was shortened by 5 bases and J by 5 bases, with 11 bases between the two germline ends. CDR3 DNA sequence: TGTGCCAGCAGTATGCAACAGGGAGATACGCAGTATTTT. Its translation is CASSMQQGDTQYF.